The subject of this entry is one T cell receptor beta chain. Its target is not known. This sample was taken from a study of T cells in tuberculosis. Study-wide context: Sequenced TCRs come from CD1B-GMM tetramer-binding T cells.

Study outcomes and limitations: A GMM-specific repertoire classifier reached just under 90% accuracy, AUROC 0.85 to 0.95. Active tuberculosis alpha repertoires lay closer to GMM-specific TCRs than controls'.

Only in-frame clones appear in the TCRdb table, and some are missing; sequencing was by immunoSEQ multiplex PCR. Of over 40,000 clones in the sample, about 95% were seen once. Unsorted cryopreserved PBMC were sequenced, averaging roughly 99,000 T cells per clinical donor. Sequencing used PBMCs. This TCR was sampled from a donor between 10 and 29 years old with latent tuberculosis or without tuberculosis infection.

CDR3 protein: CASRGTSGVTGELFF. In DNA, the CDR3 is TGTGCCAGCAGGGGGACTAGCGGGGTCACCGGGGAGCTGTTTTTT. The rearrangement joins TRBV2 to TRBJ2-2; 13 bases map to TRBD2. The junction had 2 bases not matched to a gene; V was cut back by 6 bases and J by 4 bases. Germline CDR1 is SNHLY and CDR2 is FYNNEI. The CDR3 extends over 15 amino acids.